The 8 T cell receptor beta chains below all came from one sample that was sequenced in a study of neurological immune-mediated disorders. TCRdb re-analysed the 5' RACE reads in MiXCR, keeping a single row per CDR3 protein. The sample consists of over 65,000 distinct CDR3 sequences, approximately 2.8% of them appearing once. What was sequenced was PBMCs. The receptors stem from a woman younger than 45 with multiple sclerosis.

This clonotype was detected ten times or more. J is TRBJ2-7 and V is TRBV5-6; maybe TRBD1 (5 bases). Trimming took off 5 bases at V and 5 bases at J, with 17 bases between the two ends. This CDR3 spans 14 amino acids. The germline CDR1 and CDR2 sequences are SGHDT and YYEEEE. CDR3 coding DNA: TGTGCCAGCAGTTTGATCTCAGGGTCCCACGAGCAGTACTTC. Translation: CASSLISGSHEQYF.

In its sample, this clonotype was seen many times. This chain uses TRBV7-9 with TRBJ2-5; 7 nucleotides line up with TRBD1. This CDR3 contains 16 residues. The germline V gene has CDR1 SEHNR and CDR2 FQNEAQ (reference sequence). The trim removed 4 bases at V and 0 bases at J, leaving 8 bases unmatched. The CDR3 nucleotides are TGTGCCAGCAGCTCACATCGACAGGGCTACCAAGAGACCCAGTACTTC. Translation: CASSSHRQGYQETQYF. Full variable domain (remainder filled in from reference TRBV7-9 and TRBJ2-5): DTGVSQNPRHKITKRGQNVTFRCDPISEHNRLYWYRQTLGQGPEFLTYFQNEAQLEKSRLLSDRFSAERPKGSFSTLEIQRTEQGDSAMYLCASSSHRQGYQETQYFGPGTRLLVL.

This clonotype was picked up many times. This chain joins TRBV20-1 and TRBJ2-2; 7 bases match TRBD2. CDR3 length: 14 residues. V gave up 0 bases and J gave up 3 bases; unmatched junction bases: 1. The germline V gene encodes CDR1 DFQATT and CDR2 SNEGSKA (reference sequence). In DNA, the CDR3 is TGCAGTGCTAGAGAAAGCGGGGACACCGGGGAGCTGTTTTTT. Its protein is CSARESGDTGELFF.

This clonotype was seen at least ten times. In DNA, the CDR3 is TGCGCCAGCAGCTGGGCCCTCAGCGGGAGGGGCAATGAGCAGTTCTTC. Translation gives CASSWALSGRGNEQFF. The chain recombines TRBV5-1 with TRBJ2-1, with 10 positions matching TRBD2. J was trimmed by 6 bases and V by 3 bases; bases with no gene match: 9. Per the germline V gene, CDR1 is SGHRS and CDR2 is YFSETQ. The CDR3 has 16 amino acids. Full variable domain (outside the CDR3, taken from reference TRBV5-1 and TRBJ2-1): KAGVTQTPRYLIKTRGQQVTLSCSPISGHRSVSWYQQTPGQGLQFLFEYFSETQRNKGNFPGRFSGRQFSNSRSEMNVSTLELGDSALYLCASSWALSGRGNEQFFGPGTRLTVL.

This clonotype was counted at least ten times. The genes are TRBV20-1 and TRBJ2-4; 11 bases are shared with TRBD1. V lost 5 bases, J lost 7 bases, and 7 bases stayed unmatched. In germline, CDR1 is DFQATT, CDR2 SNEGSKA (reference sequence). The CDR3 sequence is 14 residues long. The CDR3 reads CSADPGQGVNIQYF. The CDR3, as DNA: TGCAGTGCTGATCCGGGACAGGGGGTGAACATTCAGTACTTC.

This clonotype was picked up many times. V gene TRBV10-3 combines with J gene TRBJ1-5; perhaps TRBD1 as D (6 bases). Trimming removed 4 bases at V and 5 bases at J, with 12 bases between. Germline V gives CDR1 ENHRY, CDR2 SYGVKD. The CDR3 covers 14 residues. CDR3 DNA: TGTGCCATCAGTGTTTCAGGGGAGGATCAGCCCCAGCATTTT. It translates to CAISVSGEDQPQHF.

This clonotype was picked up many times. The chain uses TRBV28 and TRBJ2-1; 8 bases align to TRBD2. CDR1 is MDHEN, CDR2 SYDVKM, per germline. J was trimmed by 4 bases and V by 6 bases; bases with no gene match: 11. This CDR3 has 16 amino acids. The CDR3 here is CASSLDGTSNYNEQFF. The CDR3 region has the DNA TGTGCCAGCAGCCTCGACGGGACTAGTAATTACAATGAGCAGTTCTTC.

This clonotype was recorded at least ten times. V is TRBV28 and J is TRBJ2-3, with TRBD1 matching over 9 bases. From germline, CDR1 is MDHEN and CDR2 SYDVKM. V trimming: 6 bases; J trimming: 5 bases; junction bases outside the gene matches: 6. The CDR3 totals 14 residues. In DNA, the CDR3 is TGTGCCAGCAGGCCTACAGGGGGCATAGATACGCAGTATTTT. Amino acids: CASRPTGGIDTQYF.